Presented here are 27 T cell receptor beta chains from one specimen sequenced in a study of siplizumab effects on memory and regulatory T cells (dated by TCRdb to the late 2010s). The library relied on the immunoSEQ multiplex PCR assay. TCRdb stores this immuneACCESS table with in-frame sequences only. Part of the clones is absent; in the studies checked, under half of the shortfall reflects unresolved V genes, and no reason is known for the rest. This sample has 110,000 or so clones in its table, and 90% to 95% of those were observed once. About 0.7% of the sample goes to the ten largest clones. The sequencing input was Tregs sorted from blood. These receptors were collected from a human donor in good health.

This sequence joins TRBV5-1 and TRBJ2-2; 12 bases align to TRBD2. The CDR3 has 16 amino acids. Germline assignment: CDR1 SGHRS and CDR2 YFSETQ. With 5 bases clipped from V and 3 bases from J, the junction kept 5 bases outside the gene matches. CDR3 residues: CASRPGLAGYTGELFF. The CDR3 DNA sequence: TGCGCCAGCAGGCCCGGACTAGCGGGATACACCGGGGAGCTGTTTTTT. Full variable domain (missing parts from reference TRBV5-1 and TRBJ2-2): KAGVTQTPRYLIKTRGQQVTLSCSPISGHRSVSWYQQTPGQGLQFLFEYFSETQRNKGNFPGRFSGRQFSNSRSEMNVSTLELGDSALYLCASRPGLAGYTGELFFGEGSRLTVL.

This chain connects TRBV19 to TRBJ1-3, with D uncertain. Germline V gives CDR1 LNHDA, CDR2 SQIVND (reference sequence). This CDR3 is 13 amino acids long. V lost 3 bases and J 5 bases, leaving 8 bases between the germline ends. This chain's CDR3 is CASSMTRRNTIYF. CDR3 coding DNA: TGTGCCAGTAGTATGACAAGGAGAAACACCATATATTTT.

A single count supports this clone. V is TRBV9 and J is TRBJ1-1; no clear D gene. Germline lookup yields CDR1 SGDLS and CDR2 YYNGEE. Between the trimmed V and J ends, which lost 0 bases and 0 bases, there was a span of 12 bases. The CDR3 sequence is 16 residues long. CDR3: CASSVAPGLVNTEAFF. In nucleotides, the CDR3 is TGTGCCAGCAGCGTAGCTCCTGGGCTGGTGAACACTGAAGCTTTCTTT.

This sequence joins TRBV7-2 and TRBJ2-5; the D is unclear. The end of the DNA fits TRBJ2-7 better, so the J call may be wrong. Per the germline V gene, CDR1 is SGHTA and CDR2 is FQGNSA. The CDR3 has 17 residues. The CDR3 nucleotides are TGTGCCAGCAGCTTACCCCAGGACCTACCTAACTCCTACGAGCAGTACTTC. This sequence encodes CASSLPQDLPNSYEQYF.

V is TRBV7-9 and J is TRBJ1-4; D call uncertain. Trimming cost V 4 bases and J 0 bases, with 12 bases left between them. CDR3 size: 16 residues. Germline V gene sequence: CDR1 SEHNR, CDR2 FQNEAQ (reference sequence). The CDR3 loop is CASSSPFGATNEKLFF. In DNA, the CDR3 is TGTGCCAGCAGCTCACCTTTTGGCGCAACTAATGAAAAACTGTTTTTT.

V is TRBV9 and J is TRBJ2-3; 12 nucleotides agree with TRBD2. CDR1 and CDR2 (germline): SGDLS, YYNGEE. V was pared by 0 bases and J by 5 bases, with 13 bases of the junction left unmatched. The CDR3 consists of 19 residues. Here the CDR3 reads CASSVALAGGLTSQDTQYF. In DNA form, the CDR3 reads TGTGCCAGCAGCGTAGCTCTAGCGGGAGGGCTCACGTCACAAGATACGCAGTATTTT. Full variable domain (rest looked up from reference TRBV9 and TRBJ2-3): DSGVTQTPKHLITATGQRVTLRCSPRSGDLSVYWYQQSLDQGLQFLIQYYNGEERAKGNILERFSAQQFPDLHSELNLSSLELGDSALYFCASSVALAGGLTSQDTQYFGPGTRLTVL.

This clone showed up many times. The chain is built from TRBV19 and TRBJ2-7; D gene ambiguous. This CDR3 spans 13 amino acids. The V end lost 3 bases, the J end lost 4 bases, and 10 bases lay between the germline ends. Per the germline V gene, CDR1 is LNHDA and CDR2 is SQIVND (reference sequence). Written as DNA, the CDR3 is TGTGCCAGTAGTATCACTAACGGTTACGAGCAGTACTTC. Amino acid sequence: CASSITNGYEQYF. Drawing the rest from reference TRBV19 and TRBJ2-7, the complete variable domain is DGGITQSPKYLFRKEGQNVTLSCEQNLNHDAMYWYRQDPGQGLRLIYYSQIVNDFQKGDIAEGYSVSREKKESFPLTVTSAQKNPTAFYLCASSITNGYEQYFGPGTRLTVT.

The CDR3 protein is CASSPPGLAGGQDTQYF. In DNA, the CDR3 is TGTGCCAGCTCACCCCCGGGACTAGCGGGGGGGCAAGATACGCAGTATTTT. The V and J genes are TRBV18 and TRBJ2-3, with TRBD2 identical over 16 bases. Germline CDR1 and CDR2: KGHSH and LQKENI. Trimming took 3 bases from V and 5 from J; bases not matched to a gene: 5. This CDR3 is built from 17 residues.

CDR3 residues: CASSPEQLGGYTF. CDR3 DNA sequence: TGCGCCAGCAGCCCCGAACAATTAGGAGGCTACACCTTC. J is TRBJ1-2 and V is TRBV5-1; the D is unclear. V gave up 4 bases and J gave up 8 bases, with 15 bases separating them. The CDR3 has 13 amino acids. CDR1 is SGHRS and CDR2 is YFSETQ in the germline V gene. The whole variable domain, remainder taken from reference TRBV5-1 and TRBJ1-2, is KAGVTQTPRYLIKTRGQQVTLSCSPISGHRSVSWYQQTPGQGLQFLFEYFSETQRNKGNFPGRFSGRQFSNSRSEMNVSTLELGDSALYLCASSPEQLGGYTFGSGTRLTVV.

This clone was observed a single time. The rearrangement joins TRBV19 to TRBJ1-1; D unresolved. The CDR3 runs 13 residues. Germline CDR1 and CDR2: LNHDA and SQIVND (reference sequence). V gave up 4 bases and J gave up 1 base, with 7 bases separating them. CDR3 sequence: CASSRTGNTEAFF. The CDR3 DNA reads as TGTGCCAGTAGTAGAACCGGGAACACTGAAGCTTTCTTT.

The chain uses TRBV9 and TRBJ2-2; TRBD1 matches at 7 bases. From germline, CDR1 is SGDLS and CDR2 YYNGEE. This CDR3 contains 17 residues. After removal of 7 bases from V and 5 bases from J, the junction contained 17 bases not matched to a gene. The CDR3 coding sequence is TGTGCCAGCGGTAAATATGGGACAGATATTCGGACCGGGGAGCTGTTTTTT. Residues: CASGKYGTDIRTGELFF.

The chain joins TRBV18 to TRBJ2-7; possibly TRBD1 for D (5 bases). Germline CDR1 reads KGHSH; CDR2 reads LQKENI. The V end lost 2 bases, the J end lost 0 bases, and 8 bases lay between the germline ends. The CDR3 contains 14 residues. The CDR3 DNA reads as TGTGCCAGCTCACCAGACAGCAACTCCTACGAGCAGTACTTC. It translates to CASSPDSNSYEQYF.

CDR3 in amino acids: CASSPPVTETQYF. In DNA, the CDR3 is TGTGCCAGCTCACCACCAGTCACAGAGACCCAGTACTTC. The J gene is TRBJ2-5, the V gene TRBV18; D is ambiguous. This CDR3 region has 13 residues. The V end lost 0 bases, the J end lost 4 bases, and 6 bases lay between the germline ends. The V gene's germline CDR1 is KGHSH and CDR2 LQKENI.

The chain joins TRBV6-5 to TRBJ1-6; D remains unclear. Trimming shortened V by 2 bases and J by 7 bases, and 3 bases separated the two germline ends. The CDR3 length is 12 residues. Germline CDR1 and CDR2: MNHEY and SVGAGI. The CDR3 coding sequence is TGTGCCAGCAGTTACCGGAATTCACCCCTCCACTTT. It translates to CASSYRNSPLHF.

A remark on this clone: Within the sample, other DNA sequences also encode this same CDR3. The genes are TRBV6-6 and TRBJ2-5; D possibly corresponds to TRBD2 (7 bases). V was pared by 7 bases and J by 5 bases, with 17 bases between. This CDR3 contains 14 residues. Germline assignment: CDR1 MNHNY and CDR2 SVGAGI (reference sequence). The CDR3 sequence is CASIRGGAGETQYF. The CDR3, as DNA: TGTGCCAGCATTAGAGGGGGGGCCGGGGAGACCCAGTACTTC.

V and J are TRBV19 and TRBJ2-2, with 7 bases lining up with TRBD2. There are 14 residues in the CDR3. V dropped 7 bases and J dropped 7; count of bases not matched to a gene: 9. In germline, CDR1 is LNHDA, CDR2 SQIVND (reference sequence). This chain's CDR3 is CASMEGGLFGELFF. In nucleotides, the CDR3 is TGTGCCAGTATGGAGGGAGGGCTTTTCGGGGAGCTGTTTTTT. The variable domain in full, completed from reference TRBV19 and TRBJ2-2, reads DGGITQSPKYLFRKEGQNVTLSCEQNLNHDAMYWYRQDPGQGLRLIYYSQIVNDFQKGDIAEGYSVSREKKESFPLTVTSAQKNPTAFYLCASMEGGLFGELFFGEGSRLTVL.

The chain's CDR3 is CASSPNEGARFGYTF. The CDR3 DNA sequence: TGTGCCAGCTCACCAAATGAGGGGGCGCGTTTTGGCTACACCTTC. J is TRBJ1-2 and V is TRBV18, with TRBD1 matching 7 bases. V dropped 2 bases and J dropped 7; count of bases not matched to a gene: 10. The CDR3 consists of 15 residues. CDR1 and CDR2 (germline): KGHSH, LQKENI.

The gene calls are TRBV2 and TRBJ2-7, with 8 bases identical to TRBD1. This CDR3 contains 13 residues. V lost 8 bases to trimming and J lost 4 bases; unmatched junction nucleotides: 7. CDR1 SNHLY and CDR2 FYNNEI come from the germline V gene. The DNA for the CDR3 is TGTGCCAGCCAAGACAGGGGACTTTACGAGCAGTACTTC. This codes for CASQDRGLYEQYF.

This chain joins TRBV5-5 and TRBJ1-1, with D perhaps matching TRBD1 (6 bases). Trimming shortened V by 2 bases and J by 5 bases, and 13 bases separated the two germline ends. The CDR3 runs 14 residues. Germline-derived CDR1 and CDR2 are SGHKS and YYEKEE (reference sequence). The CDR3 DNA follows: TGTGCCAGCAGCTTCGGGACCCAGGGGACTGAAGCTTTCTTT. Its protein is CASSFGTQGTEAFF.

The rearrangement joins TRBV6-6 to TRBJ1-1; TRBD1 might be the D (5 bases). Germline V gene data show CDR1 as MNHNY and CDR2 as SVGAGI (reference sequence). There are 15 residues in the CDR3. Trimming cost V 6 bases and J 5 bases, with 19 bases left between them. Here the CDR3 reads CASRMPQGGKTEAFF. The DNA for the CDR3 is TGTGCCAGCAGAATGCCCCAGGGAGGGAAAACTGAAGCTTTCTTT.

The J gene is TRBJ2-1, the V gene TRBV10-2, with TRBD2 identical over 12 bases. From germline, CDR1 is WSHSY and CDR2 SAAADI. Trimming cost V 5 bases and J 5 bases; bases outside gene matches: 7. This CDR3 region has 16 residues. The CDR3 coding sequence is TGCGCCAGCAGTAATTACCGACTAGCGGGGGACAATGAGCAGTTCTTC. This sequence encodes CASSNYRLAGDNEQFF.

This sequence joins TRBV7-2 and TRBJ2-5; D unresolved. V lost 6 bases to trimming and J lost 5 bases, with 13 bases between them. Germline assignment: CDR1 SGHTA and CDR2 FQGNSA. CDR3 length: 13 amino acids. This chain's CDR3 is CASSQPGYETQYF. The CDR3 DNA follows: TGTGCCAGCAGTCAACCAGGCTATGAGACCCAGTACTTC.

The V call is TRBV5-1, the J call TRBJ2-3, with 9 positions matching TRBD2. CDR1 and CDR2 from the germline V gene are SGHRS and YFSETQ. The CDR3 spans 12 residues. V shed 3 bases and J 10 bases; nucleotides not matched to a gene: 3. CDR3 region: CASSSVAGAQYF. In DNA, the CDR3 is TGCGCCAGCAGCTCGGTAGCGGGGGCGCAGTATTTT.

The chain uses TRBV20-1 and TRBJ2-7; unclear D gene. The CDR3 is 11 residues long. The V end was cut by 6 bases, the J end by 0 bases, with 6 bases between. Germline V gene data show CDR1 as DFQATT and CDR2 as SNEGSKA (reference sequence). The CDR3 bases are TGCAGTGCCGCCCTCTCCTACGAGCAGTACTTC. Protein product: CSAALSYEQYF.

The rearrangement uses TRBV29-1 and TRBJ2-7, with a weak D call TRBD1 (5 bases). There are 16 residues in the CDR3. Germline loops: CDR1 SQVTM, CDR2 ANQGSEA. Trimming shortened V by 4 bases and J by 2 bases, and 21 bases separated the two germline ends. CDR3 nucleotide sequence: TGCAGCGTTGTCCTTATGAACAGGTCTATTACCTACGAGCAGTACTTC. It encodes CSVVLMNRSITYEQYF.

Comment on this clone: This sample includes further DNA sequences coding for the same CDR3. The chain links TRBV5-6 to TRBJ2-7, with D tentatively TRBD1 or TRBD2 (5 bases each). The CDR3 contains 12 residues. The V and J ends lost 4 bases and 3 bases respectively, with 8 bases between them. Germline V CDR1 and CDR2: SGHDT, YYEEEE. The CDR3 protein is CASSLGGYEQYF. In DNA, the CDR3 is TGTGCCAGCAGCCTTGGGGGCTACGAGCAGTACTTC.

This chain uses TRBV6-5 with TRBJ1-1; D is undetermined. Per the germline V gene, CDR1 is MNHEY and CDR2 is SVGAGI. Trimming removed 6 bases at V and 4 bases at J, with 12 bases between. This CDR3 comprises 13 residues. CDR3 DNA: TGTGCCAGCAGGACCAGGCGGGGCACTGAAGCTTTCTTT. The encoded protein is CASRTRRGTEAFF.